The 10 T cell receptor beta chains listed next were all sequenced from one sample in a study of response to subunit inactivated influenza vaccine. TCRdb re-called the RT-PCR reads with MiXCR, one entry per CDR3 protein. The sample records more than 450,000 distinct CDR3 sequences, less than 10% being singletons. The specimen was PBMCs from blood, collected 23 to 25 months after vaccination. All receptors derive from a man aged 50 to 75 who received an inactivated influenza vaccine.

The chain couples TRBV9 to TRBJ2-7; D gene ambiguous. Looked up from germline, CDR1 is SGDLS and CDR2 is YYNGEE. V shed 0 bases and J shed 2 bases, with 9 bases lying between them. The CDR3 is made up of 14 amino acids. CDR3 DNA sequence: TGTGCCAGCAGCGTAGACCCTCAAACCTACGAGCAGTACTTC. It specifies CASSVDPQTYEQYF.

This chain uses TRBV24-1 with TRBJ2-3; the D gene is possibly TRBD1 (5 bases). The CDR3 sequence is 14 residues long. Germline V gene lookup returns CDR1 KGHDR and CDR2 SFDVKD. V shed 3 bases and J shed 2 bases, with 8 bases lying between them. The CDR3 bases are TGTGCCACCAGTGATCACAGGAACACAGATACGCAGTATTTT. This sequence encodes CATSDHRNTDTQYF.

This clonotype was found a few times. CDR3 sequence (DNA): TGTGCCAGCGGTCCGGGACAGGGGACTGGAGGGCCGGAGAAACTGTTTTTT. Translated: CASGPGQGTGGPEKLFF. The chain has TRBV6-1 and TRBJ1-4; 10 bases agree with TRBD1. Germline assignment: CDR1 MNHNS and CDR2 SASEGT. Trimming at V came to 8 bases and at J to 11 bases, leaving 20 bases not matched to a gene. The CDR3 length is 17 residues.

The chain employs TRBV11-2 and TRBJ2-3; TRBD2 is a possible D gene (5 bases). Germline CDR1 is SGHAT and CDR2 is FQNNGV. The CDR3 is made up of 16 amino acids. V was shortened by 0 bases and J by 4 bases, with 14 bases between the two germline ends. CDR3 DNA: TGTGCCAGCAGCTTAGATCTCCGGGAACCCCCAGATACGCAGTATTTT. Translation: CASSLDLREPPDTQYF. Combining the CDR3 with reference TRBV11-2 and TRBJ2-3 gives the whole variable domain EAGVAQSPRYKIIEKRQSVAFWCNPISGHATLYWYQQILGQGPKLLIQFQNNGVVDDSQLPKDRFSAERLKGVDSTLKIQPAKLEDSAVYLCASSLDLREPPDTQYFGPGTRLTVL.

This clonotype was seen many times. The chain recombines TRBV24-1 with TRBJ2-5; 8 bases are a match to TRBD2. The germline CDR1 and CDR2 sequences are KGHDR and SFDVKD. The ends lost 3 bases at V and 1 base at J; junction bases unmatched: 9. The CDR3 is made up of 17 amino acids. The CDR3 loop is CATSDHGLAGLQETQYF. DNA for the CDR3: TGTGCCACCAGTGATCATGGGCTAGCGGGTCTCCAAGAGACCCAGTACTTC.

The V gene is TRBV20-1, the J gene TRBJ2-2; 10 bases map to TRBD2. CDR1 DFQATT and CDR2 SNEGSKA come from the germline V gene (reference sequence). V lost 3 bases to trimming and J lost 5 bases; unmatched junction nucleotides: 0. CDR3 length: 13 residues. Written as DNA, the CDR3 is TGCAGTGCTAGGGGACTAGCGACCGGGGAGCTGTTTTTT. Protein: CSARGLATGELFF.

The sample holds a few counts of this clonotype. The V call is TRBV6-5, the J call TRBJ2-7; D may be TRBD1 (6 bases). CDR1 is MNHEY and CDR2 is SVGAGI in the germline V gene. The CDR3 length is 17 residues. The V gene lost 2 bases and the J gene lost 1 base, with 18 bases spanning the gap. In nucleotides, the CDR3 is TGTGCCAGCAGTTACATTCGTAGGATTACAGGGTCCTACGAGCAGTACTTC. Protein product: CASSYIRRITGSYEQYF.

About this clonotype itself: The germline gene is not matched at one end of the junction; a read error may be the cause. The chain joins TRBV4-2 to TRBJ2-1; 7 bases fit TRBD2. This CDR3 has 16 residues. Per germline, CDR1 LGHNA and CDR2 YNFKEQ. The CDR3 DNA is TGTGCCAGCAGCCAAGCTAGCGGACGCTCCTACGATGAGCAGTTCTTC. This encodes CASSQASGRSYDEQFF.

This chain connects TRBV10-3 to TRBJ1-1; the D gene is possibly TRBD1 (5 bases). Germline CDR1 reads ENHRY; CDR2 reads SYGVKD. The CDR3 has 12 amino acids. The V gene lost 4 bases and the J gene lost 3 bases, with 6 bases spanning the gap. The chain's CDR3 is CAISAQDTEAFF. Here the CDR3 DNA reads TGTGCCATCAGTGCACAGGACACTGAAGCTTTCTTT.

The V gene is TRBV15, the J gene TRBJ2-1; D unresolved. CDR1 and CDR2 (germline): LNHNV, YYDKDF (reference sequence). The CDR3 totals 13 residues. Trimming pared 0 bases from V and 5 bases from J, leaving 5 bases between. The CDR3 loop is CATSREVNNEQFF. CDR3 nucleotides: TGTGCCACCAGCAGAGAAGTAAACAATGAGCAGTTCTTC.